What follows is one T cell receptor (beta chain) and its context. CD8+ and CD4+ T cells from blood underwent TCR beta sequencing. The multiple sclerosis controls, all treatment-naive patients, had relapsing-remitting disease that was stable or active. Negative magnetic isolation gave CD8+ and CD4+ cells; FACS enriched CD8+ TEMRA. With random hexamers, reverse transcription was performed on about 0.5 to 1 ug of RNA. TCR beta CDR3 was amplified by immunoSEQ multiplex PCR. This amplification extended across 54 Vbeta and 13 Jbeta segments. A single record per CDR3 protein comes from TCRdb applying MiXCR to the immunoSEQ multiplex PCR reads. This table has approximately 230,000 distinct CDR3 sequences, approximately 92% appearing once. This specimen comes from a study of CD8 T cells in Susac syndrome. Germline V gene sequence: CDR1 SGHRS, CDR2 YFSETQ. Trimming removed 0 bases from V and 5 bases from J; junction bases left unmatched: 9. CDR3 length equals 16 residues.

Material for sequencing was CD4+ T cells from PBMCs. This TCR was sampled from a human donor with multiple sclerosis. The J gene is TRBJ2-7, the V gene TRBV5-1; the match to TRBD1 covers 9 bases. The CDR3 DNA follows: TGCGCCAGCAGCTTGGTTCGGGGGACAGGGCCCGACGAGCAGTACTTC. The encoded protein is CASSLVRGTGPDEQYF.